This T cell receptor beta chain was found in a study of blood T cell repertoires in COVID-19. Clones were read by immunoSEQ multiplex PCR, and TCRdb kept only the in-frame ones, dropping some. Of 170,000 or so clones in the sample, around 86% were seen once. This CDR3 region has 16 residues. Trimming took 3 bases from V and 0 from J, leaving 14 bases between them. The germline V gene has CDR1 MDHEN and CDR2 SYDVKM. This chain joins TRBV28 and TRBJ1-1; D is possibly TRBD1 (5 bases). This clonotype originated in a man aged 35-49 years with active or convalescent COVID-19. The sequencing input was peripheral blood. The CDR3 here is CASSFLPGRMNTEAFF. For the CDR3, the DNA is TGTGCCAGCAGTTTTTTGCCAGGGAGGATGAACACTGAAGCTTTCTTT.